The TCR beta chain described here comes from a study of a mutant IDH1 vaccine in newly diagnosed glioma. Whole-study context: Treated patients, averaging roughly 40 years, were around 62% male and around 40% female. General study points: Pseudoprogression seemed unlinked to shifts in top peripheral T cell clonotypes.

With regard to this clone: Its antigen remains unknown.

V was trimmed by 0 bases and J by 2 bases, leaving 10 bases between them. This CDR3 contains 15 residues. CDR1 LNHNV and CDR2 YYDKDF come from the germline V gene (reference sequence). Specified time point: baseline, week 1 (first vaccination visit). Treatment noted: pre-vaccination baseline after standard-of-care therapy. Sequencing was performed with immunoSEQ multiplex PCR; in TCRdb, only in-frame clones are kept and a portion is missing. The table has tens of thousands of clones, roughly nine tenths seen once. This specimen consisted of PBMCs, obtained from a glioma patient treated with radiotherapy, temozolomide or both. This TCR came from a man younger than 40 with glioma. This sequence joins TRBV15 and TRBJ1-2; no clear D gene. This CDR3 reads CATSRDAIPNYGYTF. In DNA form, the CDR3 reads TGTGCCACCAGCAGAGATGCCATACCCAACTATGGCTACACCTTC.